These T cell receptor beta chains were read from a single sample in a study of shared clonotypes between healthy human individuals. Only in-frame clones appear in the TCRdb table, and some are missing; sequencing was by immunoSEQ multiplex PCR. This repertoire shows about 2 million clones, 90% to 95% found once; its top ten account for under 0.15%. Material: naive CD4+ T cells sorted from blood. These receptors all come from a man younger than 30 in good health. Each CDR3 is given with its conserved first and last residue. D genes are given only for firm matches. Expanded clones are given a class, and other clones once, few, many or no size at all.

J | D | size | V | CDR3 | DNA
TRBJ1-2 | . | . | TRBV11-2 | CASSSFTGDLGYTF | TGTGCCAGCAGCTCATTCACAGGTGACCTTGGCTACACCTTC
TRBJ2-6 | . | . | TRBV5-4 | CASFGGGLSSGANVLTF | TGTGCCAGCTTCGGAGGGGGATTGTCCTCCGGGGCCAACGTCCTGACTTTC
TRBJ2-7 | . | . | TRBV11-2 | CASSLDAGYYEQYF | TGTGCCAGCAGCTTAGATGCCGGTTACTACGAGCAGTACTTC
TRBJ1-2 | TRBD1 | . | TRBV10-3 | CAISGTGQGGGYTF | TGTGCCATCAGTGGAACCGGACAGGGGGGAGGCTACACCTTC
TRBJ1-4 | . | . | TRBV30 | CASTQGRGPEKLFF | TGTGCCTCGACCCAGGGGAGGGGACCTGAAAAACTGTTTTTT
TRBJ1-4 | TRBD1 | few | TRBV27 | CASSSGTGGEKLFF | TGTGCCAGCAGCTCCGGGACAGGGGGAGAAAAACTGTTTTTT
TRBJ2-1 | TRBD2 | once | TRBV2 | CASSEGSTGRVGEQFF | TGTGCCAGCAGTGAAGGGTCTACCGGGAGGGTGGGTGAGCAGTTCTTC
TRBJ2-7 | . | . | TRBV6-5 | CASSYSVGSRSYEQYF | TGTGCCAGCAGTTACTCAGTGGGGTCTAGATCCTACGAGCAGTACTTC
TRBJ2-5 | . | . | TRBV7-7 | CASSIGHSQETQYF | TGTGCTAGCAGCATCGGACATTCCCAAGAGACCCAGTACTTC
TRBJ1-1 | . | . | TRBV11-3 | CASSSDGMNTEAFF | TGTGCCAGCAGCTCCGACGGAATGAACACTGAAGCTTTCTTT
TRBJ2-7 | . | . | TRBV7-9 | CASSPLGRGPYEQYF | TGTGCCAGCAGCCCCTTGGGACGAGGCCCCTACGAGCAGTACTTC
TRBJ2-2 | . | . | TRBV11-2 | CASSQTGRGTGELFF | TGTGCCAGCAGCCAAACAGGGCGCGGCACCGGGGAGCTGTTTTTT
TRBJ1-1 | TRBD1 | . | TRBV6-1 | CASSAPETGRTEAFF | TGTGCCAGCAGTGCTCCAGAGACAGGGCGCACTGAAGCTTTCTTT
TRBJ2-5 | . | . | TRBV2 | CASSEMTGWETQYF | TGTGCCAGCAGTGAAATGACGGGGTGGGAGACCCAGTACTTC
TRBJ2-7 | . | . | TRBV28 | CASRTGTVTYEQYF | TGTGCCAGCAGAACCGGGACGGTCACCTACGAGCAGTACTTC
TRBJ2-5 | TRBD2 | . | TRBV5-4 | CASSTKSGKGQETQYF | TGTGCCAGCAGCACGAAAAGCGGGAAGGGCCAAGAGACCCAGTACTTC
TRBJ2-2 | . | . | TRBV6-6 | CASSLGSTGELFF | TGTGCCAGCAGTTTGGGGTCCACCGGGGAGCTGTTTTTT
TRBJ2-7 | TRBD1 | . | TRBV29-1 | CSVRDSKTYEQYF | TGCAGCGTCCGGGACAGTAAAACCTACGAGCAGTACTTC
TRBJ2-3 | TRBD2 | . | TRBV5-1 | CASSFSGRGADTQYF | TGCGCCAGCAGCTTTAGCGGGAGAGGCGCAGATACGCAGTATTTT
TRBJ2-5 | . | . | TRBV11-2 | CASSLGSASETQYF | TGTGCCAGCAGCTTAGGGTCCGCATCGGAGACCCAGTACTTC
TRBJ2-5 | . | . | TRBV18 | CASSESGREETQYF | TGTGCCAGCTCGGAAAGCGGGCGGGAAGAGACCCAGTACTTC
TRBJ2-1 | . | . | TRBV9 | CASSAGLNEQFF | TGTGCCAGCAGCGCGGGTCTCAATGAGCAGTTCTTC
TRBJ2-7 | . | . | TRBV30 | CAWRHTRVAYEQYF | TGTGCCTGGAGACACACCAGGGTGGCCTACGAGCAGTACTTC
TRBJ2-1 | TRBD2 | . | TRBV5-6 | CASSPPTKREGNEQFF | TGTGCCAGCAGCCCCCCGACTAAGCGGGAGGGCAATGAGCAGTTCTTC
TRBJ1-2 | . | . | TRBV7-9 | CASSLDLEGYGYTF | TGTGCCAGCAGCTTAGACCTGGAGGGCTATGGCTACACCTTC
TRBJ2-3 | . | . | TRBV6-1 | CASSRPGKSTDTQYF | TGTGCCAGCTCACGCCCGGGGAAGAGCACAGATACGCAGTATTTT
TRBJ1-2 | TRBD1 | . | TRBV5-1 | CASSSFTGDYGYTF | TGCGCCAGCAGCTCTTTCACAGGGGACTATGGCTACACCTTC
TRBJ1-2 | TRBD1 | once | TRBV5-8 | CASSTGQGTYGYTF | TGTGCCAGCAGCACCGGACAGGGGACCTATGGCTACACCTTC
TRBJ1-1 | . | . | TRBV6-6 | CASSYPLDTEAFF | TGTGCCAGCAGTTACCCCCTCGACACTGAAGCTTTCTTT
TRBJ1-2 | . | . | TRBV25-1 | CASSEMAGQSYGYTF | TGTGCCAGCAGTGAAATGGCGGGGCAGAGCTATGGCTACACCTTC
TRBJ1-1 | . | . | TRBV11-2 | CASSLFAPTEAFF | TGTGCCAGCAGCTTATTCGCACCCACTGAAGCTTTCTTT
TRBJ1-4 | . | . | TRBV6-5 | CASSYTGIEKLFF | TGTGCCAGCAGTTATACAGGGATTGAAAAACTGTTTTTT
TRBJ2-3 | TRBD2 | . | TRBV2 | CASSEKGLAGGTDTQYF | TGTGCCAGCAGTGAAAAGGGACTAGCGGGGGGCACAGATACGCAGTATTTT
TRBJ2-5 | . | . | TRBV11-2 | CASSRKETQYF | TGTGCCAGCAGCCGTAAAGAGACCCAGTACTTC
TRBJ1-2 | . | . | TRBV4-3 | CASSPIAGNYGYTF | TGCGCCAGCAGCCCCATCGCGGGGAACTATGGCTACACCTTC
TRBJ2-5 | . | . | TRBV18 | CASSPGRGPTETQYF | TGTGCCAGCTCACCAGGGCGGGGGCCGACAGAGACCCAGTACTTC